The 15 T cell receptor beta chains listed next were all sequenced from one sample in a study of T cell responses to AZD1222 COVID-19 vaccine. Assay used: immunoSEQ multiplex PCR; TCRdb lists only in-frame clones, some missing. The sample lists tens of thousands of clones; 90% were seen once. The source was peripheral blood, collected 28 days after the second AZD1222 dose. The receptors derive from an adult who received the AZD1222 COVID-19 vaccine.

The rearrangement joins TRBV19 to TRBJ1-1; 9 positions agree with TRBD1. Trimming at V came to 9 bases and at J to 1 base, leaving 6 bases not matched to a gene. CDR1 and CDR2 from the germline V gene are LNHDA and SQIVND (reference sequence). This CDR3 is 14 amino acids long. The CDR3 DNA reads as TGTGCCAGCAAGAGGACAGGGGCGAACACTGAAGCTTTCTTT. It yields the protein CASKRTGANTEAFF.

V and J are TRBV27 and TRBJ2-3; 7 nucleotides line up with TRBD1. Germline loops: CDR1 MNHEY, CDR2 SMNVEV (reference sequence). The CDR3 spans 13 residues. V gave up 7 bases and J gave up 6 bases; unmatched junction bases: 7. The CDR3 sequence is CASKGQPRDTQYF. DNA of the CDR3: TGTGCCAGCAAGGGACAGCCTAGGGATACGCAGTATTTT.

The chain carries TRBV6-4 and TRBJ2-2; D remains unclear. V gave up 4 bases and J gave up 4 bases, with 25 bases separating them. The CDR3 has 19 residues. Germline V gene lookup returns CDR1 MRHNA and CDR2 SNTAGT. CDR3 sequence: CASSAYPPRKGVGTGELFF. The CDR3 coding sequence is TGTGCCAGCAGTGCCTACCCCCCCCGGAAGGGCGTCGGCACCGGGGAGCTGTTTTTT.

J is TRBJ1-1 and V is TRBV12-5, with a possible D match to TRBD1 (5 bases). The germline V and J ends were trimmed by 2 bases and 4 bases, with 11 bases remaining between them. Germline-derived CDR1 and CDR2 are LGHNT and FRNRAP. The CDR3 has 14 residues. The CDR3 DNA reads TGTGCTAGTGGTTTGCCTGGGACGGCCACTGAAGCTTTCTTT. It codes for CASGLPGTATEAFF. Based on the CDR3 plus reference TRBV12-5 and TRBJ1-1, the full variable domain is DARVTQTPRHKVTEMGQEVTMRCQPILGHNTVFWYRQTMMQGLELLAYFRNRAPLDDSGMPKDRFSAEMPDATLATLKIQPSEPRDSAVYFCASGLPGTATEAFFGQGTRLTVV.

The V gene is TRBV4-1, the J gene TRBJ2-1; D is perhaps TRBD1 or TRBD2 (5 bases each). This CDR3 has 18 residues. V gave up 4 bases and J gave up 0 bases, with 19 bases separating them. Germline CDR1 and CDR2: MGHRA and YSYEKL. CDR3 nucleotides: TGCGCCAGCAGCCTCCCTCCTAAGGCAGGGAGCTCCTACAATGAGCAGTTCTTC. This gives the protein CASSLPPKAGSSYNEQFF.

The V call is TRBV4-3, the J call TRBJ1-4, with TRBD1 as a possible D gene (6 bases). Germline loops: CDR1 LGHNA, CDR2 YSLEER. With 0 bases removed from V and 3 bases from J, the gap between germline ends came to 8 bases. The CDR3 totals 15 residues. The CDR3 DNA follows: TGCGCCAGCAGCCAAGATGCAGGGGCTAATGAAAAACTGTTTTTT. Translated: CASSQDAGANEKLFF.

This clone was recorded a few times. V and J are TRBV12-3 or TRBV12-4 and TRBJ1-1, with D uncertain. The CDR3 contains 13 residues. Trimming shortened V by 7 bases and J by 6 bases, and 15 bases separated the two germline ends. The CDR3 protein is CASNPDGAPEAFF. Written as DNA, the CDR3 is TGTGCCAGCAACCCGGACGGTGCACCTGAAGCTTTCTTT.

The chain has TRBV15 and TRBJ1-5, with D unclear. V lost 1 base and J lost 4, with 11 bases in between. Germline V gene sequence: CDR1 LNHNV, CDR2 YYDKDF (reference sequence). The CDR3 runs to 15 residues. CDR3 region: CATSRGKGINQPQHF. CDR3 DNA sequence: TGTGCCACCAGCAGAGGAAAGGGAATTAATCAGCCCCAGCATTTT.

The rearrangement joins TRBV7-2 to TRBJ2-1; D call uncertain. V dropped 2 bases and J dropped 6 bases, with 11 bases sitting between them. The CDR3 consists of 14 residues. Germline CDR1 is SGHTA and CDR2 is FQGNSA. The CDR3 bases are TGTGCCAGCAGCTTATACTTCAGGAGCAATGAGCAGTTCTTC. It yields the protein CASSLYFRSNEQFF.

The gene calls are TRBV3-1 (or the pseudogene TRBV3-2) and TRBJ2-2, with TRBD1 as a possible D gene (5 bases). CDR3 size: 13 residues. Per germline, CDR1 LGHDT and CDR2 YNNKEL (reference sequence). V lost 6 bases, J lost 3 bases, and 8 bases lay in between. CDR3 DNA sequence: TGTGCCAGCAGAGACAGACACACCGGGGAGCTGTTTTTT. Protein product: CASRDRHTGELFF.

This clone has a single count. V is TRBV11-2 and J is TRBJ2-3; D might be TRBD2 (6 bases). The CDR3 contains 16 residues. The V gene's germline CDR1 is SGHAT and CDR2 FQNNGV. V was trimmed by 5 bases and J by 2 bases, leaving 17 bases between them. In DNA form, the CDR3 reads TGTGCCAGCAGCAATTTTGGCGGGCGGGACACAGATACGCAGTATTTT. Its translation is CASSNFGGRDTDTQYF.

The chain is built from TRBV12-3 or TRBV12-4 and TRBJ2-1, with 7 bases matching TRBD2. This CDR3 is built from 12 residues. J was trimmed by 9 bases and V by 4 bases; bases with no gene match: 3. This chain's CDR3 is CASSYTGGEQFF. DNA of the CDR3: TGTGCCAGCAGTTATACGGGGGGTGAGCAGTTCTTC.

This chain uses TRBV7-9 with TRBJ2-2; TRBD2 agrees at 9 bases. Germline V gene data show CDR1 as SEHNR and CDR2 as FQNEAQ (reference sequence). With V trimmed by 7 bases and J by 0 bases, 9 bases remained unmatched. CDR3 size: 17 residues. The CDR3 reads CASTLGLALSNTGELFF. The CDR3 coding sequence is TGTGCCAGCACCCTGGGACTAGCACTGTCGAACACCGGGGAGCTGTTTTTT.

The chain has TRBV5-1 and TRBJ1-1; D is perhaps TRBD1 (5 bases). Germline V gene data show CDR1 as SGHRS and CDR2 as YFSETQ. This CDR3 comprises 14 residues. The V end was cut by 3 bases, the J end by 4 bases, with 13 bases between. CDR3 coding DNA: TGCGCCAGCAGCTCTGAGGGGTCGGGCACTGAAGCTTTCTTT. This sequence encodes CASSSEGSGTEAFF.

V usage is TRBV6-2 or TRBV6-3 and J usage is TRBJ1-1, with 7 nucleotides matching TRBD1. Losses at the gene ends were 5 bases for V and 1 base for J; bases not matched to a gene: 7. Germline values: CDR1 MNHEY, CDR2 SVGEGT. This CDR3 comprises 15 residues. The CDR3 coding sequence is TGTGCCAGCAGTAACGACAGGGACGGGAACACTGAAGCTTTCTTT. Residues: CASSNDRDGNTEAFF.